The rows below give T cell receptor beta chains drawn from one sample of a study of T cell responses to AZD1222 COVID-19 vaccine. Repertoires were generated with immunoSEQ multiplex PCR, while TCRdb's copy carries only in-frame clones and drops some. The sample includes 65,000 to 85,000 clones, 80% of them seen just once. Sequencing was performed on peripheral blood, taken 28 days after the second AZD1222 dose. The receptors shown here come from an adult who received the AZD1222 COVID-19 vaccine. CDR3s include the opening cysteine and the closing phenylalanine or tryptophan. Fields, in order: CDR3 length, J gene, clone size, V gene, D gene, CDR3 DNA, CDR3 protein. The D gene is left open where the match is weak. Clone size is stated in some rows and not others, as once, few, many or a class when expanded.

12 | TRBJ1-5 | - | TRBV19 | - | TGTGCCAGTAGTATAGCCAATCAGCCCCAGCATTTT | CASSIANQPQHF
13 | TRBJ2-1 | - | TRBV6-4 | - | TGTGCCAGCAGTGGAAGCTCCTACAATGAGCAGTTCTTC | CASSGSSYNEQFF
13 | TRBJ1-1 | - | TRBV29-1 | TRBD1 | TGCAGCGTTGAATCGAACAGGGGGGCTGAAGCTTTCTTT | CSVESNRGAEAFF
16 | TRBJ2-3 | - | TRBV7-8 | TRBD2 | TGTGCCAGCAGCCGGGGACTAGCGGGGGGAAAGGATACGCAGTATTTT | CASSRGLAGGKDTQYF
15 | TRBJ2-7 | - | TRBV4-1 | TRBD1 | TGCGCCAGCAGCCCCGGGACAGGGGGCGGCTACGAGCAGTACTTC | CASSPGTGGGYEQYF
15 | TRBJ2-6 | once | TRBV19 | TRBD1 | TGTGCCAGTAGCCCTGACAGGGATGGGGCCAACGTCCTGACTTTC | CASSPDRDGANVLTF
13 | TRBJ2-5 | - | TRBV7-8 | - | TGTGCCAGCAGCTTAGGGGTACGAGAGACCCAGTACTTC | CASSLGVRETQYF
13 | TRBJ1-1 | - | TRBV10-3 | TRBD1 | TGTGCCATCAAGGCACAGGGGGCCGCTGAAGCTTTCTTT | CAIKAQGAAEAFF
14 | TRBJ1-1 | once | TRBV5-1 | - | TGCGCCAGCAGCCCCGACAGTGGTAACACTGAAGCTTTCTTT | CASSPDSGNTEAFF
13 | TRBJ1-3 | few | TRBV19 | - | TGTGCCAGTAGGACGGTTCCTGGAAACACCATATATTTT | CASRTVPGNTIYF
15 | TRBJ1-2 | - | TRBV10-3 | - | TGTGCCACGCGACCCGGTAAGGCGGGGAACTATGGCTACACCTTC | CATRPGKAGNYGYTF
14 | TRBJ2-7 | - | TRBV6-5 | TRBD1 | TGTGCCAGCCAAATCGACAGGGTTGGCTACGAGCAGTACTTC | CASQIDRVGYEQYF
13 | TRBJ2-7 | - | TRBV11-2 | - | TGTGCCAGCAGCTTAGATGGGCTTTACGAGCAGTACTTC | CASSLDGLYEQYF
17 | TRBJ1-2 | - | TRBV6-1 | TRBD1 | TGTGCCAGCAGTGATATAGACAGGGGGCGACTAAGCTATGGCTACACCTTC | CASSDIDRGRLSYGYTF
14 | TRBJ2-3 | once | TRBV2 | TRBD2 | TGTGCCAGCAGACTTGCTAGCGGGGGAGATACGCAGTATTTT | CASRLASGGDTQYF
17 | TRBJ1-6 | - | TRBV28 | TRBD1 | TGTGCCAGCAACCAGGGGGCGTTATCATCCTATAATTCACCCCTCCACTTT | CASNQGALSSYNSPLHF
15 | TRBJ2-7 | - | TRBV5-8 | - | TGTGCCAGCAGCTTGGCCCCGGGGTCCAACTACGAGCAGTACTTC | CASSLAPGSNYEQYF
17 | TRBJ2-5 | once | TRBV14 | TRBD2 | TGTGCCAGCAGCCAACCTTATCCGGGACTAGGGGGGGAGACCCAGTACTTC | CASSQPYPGLGGETQYF
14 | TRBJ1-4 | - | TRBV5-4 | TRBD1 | TGTGCCAGCAGCAGTGATACAGGGGATGAAAAACTGTTTTTT | CASSSDTGDEKLFF
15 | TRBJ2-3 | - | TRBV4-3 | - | TGCGCCAGCAGCCAAGAGAGGACAAGATTAGATACGCAGTATTTT | CASSQERTRLDTQYF
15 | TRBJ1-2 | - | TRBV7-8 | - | TGTGCCAGCAGCCGCTCGGGCCTCTCGGGCTATGGCTACACCTTC | CASSRSGLSGYGYTF
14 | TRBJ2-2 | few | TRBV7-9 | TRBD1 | TGTGCCAGCACCCTTGGACAGGGCGACGGGGAGCTGTTTTTT | CASTLGQGDGELFF
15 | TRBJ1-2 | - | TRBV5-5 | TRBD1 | TGTGCCAGCAGTTACGGACAGGGAGACGGCTATGGCTACACCTTC | CASSYGQGDGYGYTF
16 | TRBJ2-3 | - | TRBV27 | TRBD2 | TGTGCCAGCAGTCGCAATAGCGGGGGGGTAACAGATACGCAGTATTTT | CASSRNSGGVTDTQYF
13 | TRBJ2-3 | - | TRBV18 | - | TGTGCCAGCTCAGCGGGAAACACAGATACGCAGTATTTT | CASSAGNTDTQYF
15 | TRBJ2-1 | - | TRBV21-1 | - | TGTGCCAGCAGAAGACAGGGTTTGGCCTACAATGAGCAGTTCTTC | CASRRQGLAYNEQFF
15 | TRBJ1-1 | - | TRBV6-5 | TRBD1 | TGTGCCAGCAGAGCCGACAGGGGTTCAGGCACTGAAGCTTTCTTT | CASRADRGSGTEAFF
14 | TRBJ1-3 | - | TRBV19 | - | TGTGCCAGTAGTACTTTTAACTCTGGAAACACCATATATTTT | CASSTFNSGNTIYF
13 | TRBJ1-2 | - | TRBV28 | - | TGTGCCAGCAGTTGGGTCGGGATCCCTGGCTACACCTTC | CASSWVGIPGYTF
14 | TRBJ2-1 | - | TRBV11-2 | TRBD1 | TGTGCCAGCAGCTTAGGACAGGGATACAATGAGCAGTTCTTC | CASSLGQGYNEQFF
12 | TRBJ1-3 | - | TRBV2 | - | TGTGCCAGCAGTGAAGGGGGAAACACCATATATTTT | CASSEGGNTIYF
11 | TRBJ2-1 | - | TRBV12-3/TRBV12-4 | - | TGTGCCAGCAGTTTACGACGTGGGCAGTTCTTC | CASSLRRGQFF
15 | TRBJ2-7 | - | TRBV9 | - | TGTGCCAGCAGCGTAGCCGGGTCAGACACCTACGAGCAGTACTTC | CASSVAGSDTYEQYF
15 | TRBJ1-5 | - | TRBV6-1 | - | TGTGCCAGCAGTGAGGAGGGCTCTGGCAATCAGCCCCAGCATTTT | CASSEEGSGNQPQHF
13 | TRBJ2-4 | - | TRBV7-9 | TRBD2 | TGTGCCAGCAGCTTAGGGGGGACTAGACTTCAGTACTTC | CASSLGGTRLQYF
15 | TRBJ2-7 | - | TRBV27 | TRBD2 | TGTGCCAGCAGTTTAGGACTGGGGGGGATCTACGAGCAGTACTTC | CASSLGLGGIYEQYF
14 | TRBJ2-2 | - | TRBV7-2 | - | TGTGCCAGCAGCTTAGGGGGGGCGGTCGGGGAGCTGTTTTTT | CASSLGGAVGELFF